The T cell receptor (beta chain) described here comes from a study of beta chain features in type 1 diabetes. Study-wide findings and caveats: People with Type 1 diabetes carried modestly yet significantly shorter TCRB CDR3s in all four CD4+ subsets.

The CDR3 has 12 amino acids. Looked up from germline, CDR1 is SQVTM and CDR2 is ANQGSEA. J lost 7 bases, V lost 4 bases, and 5 bases had no gene match. All of the isolated RNA was reverse transcribed, so expressed TCRB transcripts were sequenced. Some clones are missing from TCRdb's copy, which holds only in-frame ones; the method was immunoSEQ multiplex PCR. The data show 150,000 to 200,000 clones, roughly 60% seen once. Of note for this clone: Antigen: not known.

V usage is TRBV29-1 and J usage is TRBJ2-7; 9 bases align to TRBD1. This receptor was obtained from a man aged 30 to 45 with type 1 diabetes. Sequenced: naive CD4+ T cells from blood. CDR3 in amino acids: CSVAGQGLEQYF. The CDR3 DNA reads as TGCAGCGTTGCGGGACAGGGTTTGGAGCAGTACTTC.